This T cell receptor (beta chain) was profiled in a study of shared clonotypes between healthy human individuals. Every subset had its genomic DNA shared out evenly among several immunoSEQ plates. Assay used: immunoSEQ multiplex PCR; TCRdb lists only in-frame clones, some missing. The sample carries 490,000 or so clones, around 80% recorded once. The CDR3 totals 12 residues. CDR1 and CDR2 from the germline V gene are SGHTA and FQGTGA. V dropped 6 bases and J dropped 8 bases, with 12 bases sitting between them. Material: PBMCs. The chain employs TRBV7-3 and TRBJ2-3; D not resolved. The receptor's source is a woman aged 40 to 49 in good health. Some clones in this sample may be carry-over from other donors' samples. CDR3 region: CASSQTMGTQYF. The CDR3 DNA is TGTGCCAGCAGTCAAACTATGGGTACGCAGTATTTT.